This entry lists 30 T cell receptor beta chains sequenced from one sample in a study of T cell repertoires in cytomegalovirus infection. TCRdb reprocessed the reads via MiXCR and lists one record per CDR3 protein. Of hundreds of thousands of distinct CDR3 sequences listed, about 17% are singletons. The sample comprised PBMCs. These TCRs come from a human donor in good health (CMV status not recorded). Some clones in this sample may be carry-over from other donors' samples.

The V and J genes are TRBV7-6 and TRBJ1-1; D is unclear. Germline V gene sequence: CDR1 SGHVS, CDR2 FNYEAQ. Trimming shortened V by 1 base and J by 7 bases, and 10 bases separated the two germline ends. There are 13 residues in the CDR3. In DNA, the CDR3 is TGTGCCAGCAGCTTAGGGGGATTCGGTGAAGCTTTCTTT. Its translation is CASSLGGFGEAFF.

This clonotype was observed a few times. The chain is built from TRBV4-3 and TRBJ1-2; D is ambiguous. Germline CDR1 and CDR2: LGHNA and YSLEER. V was cut by 0 bases and J by 5 bases, with 4 bases left in between. This CDR3 region has 12 residues. CDR3 region: CASSQDSYGYTF. The CDR3 region has the DNA TGCGCCAGCAGCCAAGACAGTTATGGCTACACCTTC.

This clonotype was counted ten times or more. This chain connects TRBV7-9 to TRBJ1-2; D uncertain. The CDR3 consists of 12 residues. With 1 base removed from V and 10 bases from J, the gap between germline ends came to 10 bases. Germline loops: CDR1 SEHNR, CDR2 FQNEAQ (reference sequence). DNA for the CDR3: TGTGCCAGCAGCTTAGAGGATCGCCCCTACACCTTC. It is translated as CASSLEDRPYTF.

This clonotype has only a few counts. This sequence joins TRBV9 and TRBJ2-3; 10 bases agree with TRBD1. CDR3 length: 15 residues. Germline CDR1 and CDR2: SGDLS and YYNGEE. V was clipped by 3 bases and J by 3 bases; unmatched bases: 4. CDR3 in amino acids: CASSGRDRGTDTQYF. Here the CDR3 DNA reads TGTGCCAGCAGCGGGAGGGACAGGGGAACAGATACGCAGTATTTT.

This clonotype was found many times. The V call is TRBV6-1, the J call TRBJ1-1, with TRBD1 matching 8 bases. CDR3 size: 16 residues. CDR1 MNHNS and CDR2 SASEGT come from the germline V gene. The junction had 8 bases not matched to a gene; V was cut back by 5 bases and J by 0 bases. CDR3 amino acids: CASSKRQGSMNTEAFF. In nucleotides, the CDR3 is TGTGCCAGCAGTAAACGACAGGGGAGTATGAACACTGAAGCTTTCTTT.

CDR3 loop: CSARERQSRLEETQYF. CDR3 in DNA: TGCAGTGCTAGAGAGAGACAGTCGAGGCTGGAAGAGACCCAGTACTTC. The V and J genes are TRBV20-1 and TRBJ2-5; D perhaps matches TRBD1 (5 bases). CDR3 length equals 16 residues. V was pared by 0 bases and J by 3 bases, with 17 bases between. Germline CDR1 is DFQATT and CDR2 is SNEGSKA (reference sequence).

CDR3 DNA: TGTGCCAGCAGTTACTCGGCGGGGGGGAACACAGATACGCAGTATTTT. Encoded protein: CASSYSAGGNTDTQYF. The V gene is TRBV6-5, the J gene TRBJ2-3, with TRBD2 matching 9 bases. The CDR3 runs to 16 residues. Germline V CDR1 and CDR2: MNHEY, SVGAGI. The V gene end was trimmed by 0 bases and the J gene end by 2 bases; junction bases not matched to a gene: 3.

In its sample, this clonotype was seen a few times. The genes are TRBV4-3 and TRBJ1-6; D not resolved. The length of the CDR3 is 15 residues. CDR1 LGHNA and CDR2 YSLEER come from the germline V gene. V was clipped by 0 bases and J by 10 bases, with 13 bases between them. CDR3 coding DNA: TGCGCCAGCAGCCAAGACGGAGCAGGTTACTCACCCCTCCACTTT. It is translated as CASSQDGAGYSPLHF.

This clonotype was picked up many times. The chain carries TRBV7-3 and TRBJ2-4, with D tentatively TRBD2 (7 bases). Germline CDR1 and CDR2: SGHTA and FQGTGA. The CDR3 has 13 amino acids. Trimming took off 1 base at V and 11 bases at J, with 12 bases between the two ends. CDR3 protein: CASSLIAGAVQYF. CDR3 nucleotide sequence: TGTGCCAGCAGCTTAATCGCGGGGGCCGTTCAGTACTTC.

This chain uses TRBV7-9 with TRBJ1-6; 8 bases fit TRBD1. The CDR3 is made up of 18 amino acids. Trimming took 2 bases from V and 0 from J; bases not matched to a gene: 6. CDR1 and CDR2 (germline): SEHNR, FQNEAQ (reference sequence). For the CDR3, the DNA is TGTGCCAGCAGCTTACCGGGACAGGCGAGCTCCTATAATTCACCCCTCCACTTT. It codes for CASSLPGQASSYNSPLHF.

This clonotype was seen many times. The chain is built from TRBV15 and TRBJ2-5, with TRBD2 matching over 8 bases. Losses at the gene ends were 5 bases for V and 3 bases for J; bases not matched to a gene: 11. In germline, CDR1 is LNHNV, CDR2 YYDKDF (reference sequence). CDR3 length equals 16 residues. CDR3 region: CATSGPATSGKETQYF. CDR3 DNA: TGTGCCACCAGCGGACCCGCAACTAGCGGCAAAGAGACCCAGTACTTC.

In its sample, this clonotype was seen many times. The CDR3 DNA is TGTGCCAGCAGCGCCCCTAGGTCCGGGCTAGCCAAAAACATTCAGTACTTC. It is translated as CASSAPRSGLAKNIQYF. The chain has TRBV7-2 and TRBJ2-4; no firm D call. The V gene lost 5 bases and the J gene lost 0 bases, with 17 bases spanning the gap. Germline values: CDR1 SGHTA, CDR2 FQGNSA. The CDR3 length is 17 residues.

V and J are TRBV5-1 and TRBJ2-7, with 9 bases fitting TRBD1. Per germline, CDR1 SGHRS and CDR2 YFSETQ. CDR3 length equals 15 residues. Trimming at V came to 3 bases and at J to 5 bases, leaving 9 bases not matched to a gene. CDR3 in DNA: TGCGCCAGCAGCTCGGGGGACAGGGAGTCCCACGAGCAGTACTTC. It specifies CASSSGDRESHEQYF.

This clonotype was found many times. The rearrangement joins TRBV7-2 to TRBJ1-2; unclear D gene. The germline V and J ends were trimmed by 2 bases and 13 bases, with 20 bases remaining between them. Germline V lookup: CDR1 SGHTA, CDR2 FQGNSA. CDR3 length equals 14 residues. CDR3 nucleotide sequence: TGTGCCAGCAGCTTATTTGGCAGCGGACCCCTTTCCACCTTC. Its translation is CASSLFGSGPLSTF.

This chain uses TRBV12-3 or TRBV12-4 with TRBJ1-4; 7 bases fit TRBD1. V shed 5 bases, J shed 10 bases, and the junction held 19 bases outside the gene matches. The CDR3 length is 17 residues. CDR3 protein: CASSPSMRTRQGGKLFF. Written as DNA, the CDR3 is TGTGCCAGCAGTCCGAGTATGAGAACCAGACAGGGTGGAAAACTGTTTTTT.

The chain joins TRBV29-1 to TRBJ1-1, with D possibly matching TRBD1 (6 bases). Germline loops: CDR1 SQVTM, CDR2 ANQGSEA. Trimming shortened V by 1 base and J by 5 bases, and 14 bases separated the two germline ends. The CDR3 covers 14 residues. CDR3 DNA sequence: TGCAGCGTTGAAGCAGGGGCTCGGGGGACTGAAGCTTTCTTT. Residues: CSVEAGARGTEAFF.

The V call is TRBV10-3, the J call TRBJ2-1, with TRBD2 as a possible D gene (5 bases). The CDR3 is 13 amino acids. The V end lost 2 bases, the J end lost 8 bases, and 10 bases lay between the germline ends. Germline V gene sequence: CDR1 ENHRY, CDR2 SYGVKD. CDR3 bases: TGTGCCATCAGTGAGGAGGGTATCGATGAGCAGTTCTTC. Translation: CAISEEGIDEQFF.

This clonotype turned up a few times. V and J are TRBV7-2 and TRBJ2-7, with D uncertain. Trimming stripped 7 bases from V and 4 bases from J, with 14 bases between. The V gene's germline CDR1 is SGHTA and CDR2 FQGNSA. This CDR3 has 13 amino acids. This CDR3 reads CASTLGREYEQYF. CDR3 nucleotides: TGTGCCAGCACTCTCGGCAGAGAATACGAGCAGTACTTC.

Notes on this clonotype: Being one base from a much bigger clone, this may be a read error. The missing conserved phenylalanine or tryptophan at the end of this CDR3 makes a read error likely. The chain has TRBV7-2 and TRBJ2-1; TRBD2 matches 11 bases. Germline loops: CDR1 SGHTA, CDR2 FQGNSA. J lost 6 bases, V lost 4 bases, and 8 bases had no gene match. This CDR3 region has 16 residues. CDR3 in DNA: TGTGCCAGCAGCTCCCGGCTAGCGGGGGGTTTCAATGAGCAGTTCTTG. It translates to CASSSRLAGGFNEQFL.

This clonotype was seen a few times. This chain joins TRBV28 and TRBJ1-1; TRBD1 aligns across 7 bases. This CDR3 contains 17 residues. Germline values: CDR1 MDHEN, CDR2 SYDVKM. J lost 1 base, V lost 3 bases, and 11 bases had no gene match. The CDR3 sequence is CASSLVRQGVANTEAFF. The CDR3 bases are TGTGCCAGCAGTTTGGTCAGACAGGGAGTGGCGAACACTGAAGCTTTCTTT.

The chain has TRBV12-3 or TRBV12-4 and TRBJ1-1; 7 bases are a match to TRBD1. This CDR3 comprises 14 residues. Losses at the gene ends were 6 bases for V and 0 bases for J; bases not matched to a gene: 4. The CDR3 sequence is CASRGTELNTEAFF. The CDR3 nucleotides read TGTGCCAGCAGAGGGACAGAGCTGAACACTGAAGCTTTCTTT.

This clonotype was seen repeatedly, ten times or more. J is TRBJ1-2 and V is TRBV12-3 or TRBV12-4; possible D gene TRBD1, 6 bases. The CDR3 spans 16 residues. Trimming shortened V by 6 bases and J by 2 bases, and 19 bases separated the two germline ends. The CDR3: CASSPFVTGGNYGYTF. CDR3 nucleotide sequence: TGTGCCAGCAGCCCTTTTGTGACAGGAGGGAACTATGGCTACACCTTC.

The CDR3 DNA follows: TGTGCCAGCTCACCATTTGGACAGTCTGTCTACGAGCAGTACTTC. It codes for CASSPFGQSVYEQYF. The V gene is TRBV18, the J gene TRBJ2-7; the D gene is possibly TRBD1 (6 bases). V was trimmed by 2 bases and J by 3 bases, leaving 14 bases between them. This CDR3 region has 15 residues. Germline CDR1 is KGHSH and CDR2 is LQKENI.

CDR3 region: CASSLLAPTDTQYF. The CDR3 DNA reads as TGTGCCAGCAGTCTACTAGCCCCCACAGATACGCAGTATTTT. The rearrangement links TRBV6-1 to TRBJ2-3, with D possibly being TRBD2 (6 bases). The germline V gene has CDR1 MNHNS and CDR2 SASEGT. The CDR3 has 14 residues. V shed 5 bases and J shed 2 bases, with 11 bases lying between them.

The rearrangement links TRBV28 to TRBJ1-2; TRBD1 is a possible D gene (5 bases). The germline CDR1 and CDR2 sequences are MDHEN and SYDVKM. The CDR3 covers 14 residues. V dropped 7 bases and J dropped 4 bases, with 16 bases sitting between them. The CDR3 sequence is CASTDRGGIYGYTF. The CDR3 nucleotides read TGTGCCAGCACCGACCGGGGGGGAATCTATGGCTACACCTTC.

The rearrangement joins TRBV18 to TRBJ1-1; D is ambiguous. The CDR3 length is 14 residues. Germline V gene lookup returns CDR1 KGHSH and CDR2 LQKENI. Trimming left V 3 bases short and J 4 bases short, with 12 bases between. The CDR3, as DNA: TGTGCCAGCTCACCTGGACGGTACGGCACTGAAGCTTTCTTT. Protein product: CASSPGRYGTEAFF.

The sample holds many counts of this clonotype. The chain has TRBV7-2 and TRBJ2-7; 13 positions match TRBD2. The CDR3 loop spans 16 amino acids. Germline lookup yields CDR1 SGHTA and CDR2 FQGNSA. V gave up 6 bases and J gave up 4 bases; unmatched junction bases: 9. The CDR3 DNA follows: TGTGCCAGCAGGGGACCGGGACTAGCGGGGAAATACGAGCAGTACTTC. Its translation is CASRGPGLAGKYEQYF.

This clonotype was picked up a small number of times. The genes are TRBV5-6 and TRBJ1-1; unclear D gene. The V end lost 4 bases, the J end lost 1 base, and 5 bases lay between the germline ends. This CDR3 spans 12 amino acids. CDR1 SGHDT and CDR2 YYEEEE come from the germline V gene. The CDR3 coding sequence is TGTGCCAGCAGCCGGTGGAACACTGAAGCTTTCTTT. It yields the protein CASSRWNTEAFF.

The chain has TRBV7-2 and TRBJ2-2, with D perhaps TRBD1 (6 bases). The ends were cut back, 6 bases at V and 3 bases at J, with 17 bases in the middle. This CDR3 comprises 16 residues. Germline V gene data show CDR1 as SGHTA and CDR2 as FQGNSA. Here the CDR3 reads CASRSRQVHDTGELFF. CDR3 bases: TGTGCCAGCAGATCCAGACAGGTCCATGACACCGGGGAGCTGTTTTTT.

This clonotype was detected many times. The J gene is TRBJ2-5, the V gene TRBV7-9, with TRBD1 as a possible D gene (6 bases). The CDR3 has 13 amino acids. The germline V gene encodes CDR1 SEHNR and CDR2 FQNEAQ (reference sequence). The germline V and J ends were trimmed by 8 bases and 0 bases, with 10 bases remaining between them. The CDR3 bases are TGTGCCAGCCAAAAGGGGGACCAAGAGACCCAGTACTTC. Its translation is CASQKGDQETQYF.